This T cell receptor (beta chain) was observed in a study of shared clonotypes between healthy human individuals. This CDR3 spans 14 amino acids. CDR1 and CDR2 (germline): SGHAT, FQNNGV. The V end was cut by 1 base, the J end by 4 bases, with 8 bases between. Worth noting for this clone: Its antigen is currently unknown.

The donors were adults (healthy and HIV-negative) with no recent acute infections or vaccinations. CD4+ cells yielded CD45RA+ naive and CD45RA-negative memory subsets. Study results and caveats: Several donors shared around 5% of their naive CD4 clonotypes.

Deep-level running was used for the assay. Profiling relied on immunoSEQ multiplex PCR, and the TCRdb table lists in-frame clones only, not all of them. The sample lists roughly 2.4 million clones; around 95% were seen once. This clonotype was sampled from a man younger than 30 in good health. Sequencing was done on a sample of naive CD4+ T cells sorted from blood. The subset: CD45RA+ positively selected. The chain employs TRBV11-2 and TRBJ1-5; D not resolved. The CDR3 DNA is TGTGCCAGCAGCTTAGGGCCTGGGAATCAGCCCCAGCATTTT. It encodes CASSLGPGNQPQHF.